These 16 T cell receptor beta chains share one sample of origin, sequenced in a study of regulatory T cells in long-lasting Graves disease. This sample's time point: persistent/refractory GD, antithyroid drugs over 5 years with positive TRAb. From PBMCs, RNA was extracted and then used to make the TCR library. The TCR beta library used iRepertoire HTBI primers with Arm-PCR amplification of CDR3. Each CDR3 protein is one row after TCRdb ran MiXCR on the multiplex PCR reads. The sample has 300,000 to 350,000 distinct CDR3 sequences, around a fifth seen once. The sample was peripheral blood mononuclear cells (PBMCs), taken when the disease was refractory, from a patient treated with antithyroid drugs. The receptors come from a female donor with Graves disease.

At least ten counts were recorded for this clonotype. The V and J genes are TRBV30 and TRBJ1-6; no reliable D call. The germline V gene has CDR1 GTSNPN and CDR2 SVGIG (reference sequence). The V end lost 4 bases, the J end lost 5 bases, and 15 bases lay between the germline ends. The CDR3 loop spans 15 amino acids. Here the CDR3 reads CAWKTKQINNSPLHF. The CDR3 DNA reads as TGTGCCTGGAAAACGAAACAGATTAATAATTCACCCCTCCACTTT.

Ten or more counts support this clonotype. This chain's CDR3 is CASSQGARSPLHF. CDR3 coding DNA: TGTGCCAGCAGCCAGGGGGCAAGATCACCCCTCCACTTT. This chain links TRBV3-1 with TRBJ1-6, with a tentative D call TRBD1 (6 bases). Trimming took 3 bases from V and 10 from J, leaving 10 bases between them. CDR1 is LGHDT and CDR2 is YNNKEL in the germline V gene (reference sequence). This CDR3 has 13 residues.

Comment on this clonotype: A much larger clone differs from this one at a single base, so this may be a read error. The V gene is TRBV6-2 or TRBV6-3, the J gene TRBJ2-2; 7 nucleotides align to TRBD2. In germline, CDR1 is MNHEY, CDR2 SVGEGT. This CDR3 spans 15 amino acids. Trimming cost V 7 bases and J 5 bases; bases outside gene matches: 10. The CDR3 sequence is CASNGDSGGTGELFF. Written as DNA, the CDR3 is TGTGCCAGCAACGGCGACTCGGGAGGAACCGGGGAGCTGTTTTTT.

The chain combines TRBV7-9 with TRBJ2-5; no clear D. There are 13 residues in the CDR3. Germline CDR1 SEHNR, CDR2 FQNEAQ (reference sequence). V lost 5 bases, J lost 5 bases, and 12 bases lay in between. The CDR3: CASSLRTEETQYF. Here the CDR3 DNA reads TGTGCCAGCAGCCTGAGGACGGAGGAGACCCAGTACTTC.

This clonotype was picked up a small number of times. The rearrangement joins TRBV27 to TRBJ2-7, with TRBD1 identical over 9 bases. The ends lost 6 bases at V and 2 bases at J; junction bases unmatched: 8. The length of the CDR3 is 15 residues. Germline V gives CDR1 MNHEY, CDR2 SMNVEV (reference sequence). The CDR3, as DNA: TGTGCCAGCAGAACAACCTGGGACAGGGCCTACGAGCAGTACTTC. Protein product: CASRTTWDRAYEQYF.

This clonotype was seen ten or more times. The gene calls are TRBV20-1 and TRBJ2-5; tentative D call: TRBD2 (7 bases). V lost 7 bases and J 4 bases, leaving 19 bases between the germline ends. In germline, CDR1 is DFQATT, CDR2 SNEGSKA (reference sequence). The length of the CDR3 is 14 residues. The CDR3 region has the DNA TGCAGTGGGGCCGTGGGGAGGGGGTTAGAGACCCAGTACTTC. This sequence encodes CSGAVGRGLETQYF.

The chain couples TRBV3-1 to TRBJ1-1, with 7 bases aligning to TRBD1. The CDR3 covers 14 residues. The V segment lost 3 bases and the J segment 6 bases; nucleotides outside the gene matches: 7. Germline loops: CDR1 LGHDT, CDR2 YNNKEL (reference sequence). The CDR3 DNA sequence: TGTGCCAGCAGCCATTTAGGGGGCGACCCTGAAGCTTTCTTT. Amino acid sequence: CASSHLGGDPEAFF.

The chain carries TRBV7-2 and TRBJ2-7; maybe TRBD1 (6 bases). Per the germline V gene, CDR1 is SGHTA and CDR2 is FQGNSA. Trimming stripped 3 bases from V and 4 bases from J, with 13 bases between. The CDR3 spans 14 residues. In DNA form, the CDR3 reads TGTGCCAGCAGCTTGCAAGCTACAGGGTACGAGCAGTACTTC. The encoded protein is CASSLQATGYEQYF.

This clonotype appeared a few times. The rearrangement joins TRBV7-9 to TRBJ2-7; 9 bases agree with TRBD1. Germline CDR1 SEHNR, CDR2 FQNEAQ (reference sequence). The CDR3 has 15 amino acids. The ends lost 5 bases at V and 6 bases at J; junction bases unmatched: 11. The DNA for the CDR3 is TGTGCCAGCAGCCAAATGCGGGACAGGGTAATCGAGCAGTACTTC. It encodes CASSQMRDRVIEQYF.

Ten or more counts support this clonotype. The chain employs TRBV12-3 or TRBV12-4 and TRBJ1-6; D is unresolved. The CDR3 is 15 residues long. V lost 7 bases and J lost 4, with 14 bases in between. The CDR3: CASKPSGSYNSPLHF. Written as DNA, the CDR3 is TGTGCCAGCAAGCCATCCGGGTCGTATAATTCACCCCTCCACTTT.

There are many counts of this clonotype. CDR3: CASTNEQYF. DNA of the CDR3: TGTGCCAGCACAAACGAGCAGTACTTC. The chain has TRBV7-8 and TRBJ2-7, with D uncertain. The CDR3 is made up of 9 amino acids. V lost 7 bases to trimming and J lost 5 bases, with 3 bases between them. CDR1 and CDR2 from the germline V gene are SGHVS and FQNEAQ.

Only a few counts were recorded for this clonotype. The chain employs TRBV7-9 and TRBJ2-7, with D uncertain. The V and J ends lost 1 base and 6 bases respectively, with 10 bases between them. Germline V gene sequence: CDR1 SEHNR, CDR2 FQNEAQ (reference sequence). The CDR3 has 13 residues. The CDR3 DNA reads as TGTGCCAGCAGCTTAGGGTTGACGGTCGAGCAGTACTTC. Its translation: CASSLGLTVEQYF.

This clonotype was counted between two and nine times. V is TRBV28 and J is TRBJ1-2; D not resolved. Germline-derived CDR1 and CDR2 are MDHEN and SYDVKM. CDR3 length: 14 amino acids. With 5 bases removed from V and 4 bases from J, the gap between germline ends came to 14 bases. The CDR3 sequence: CASSTPRRVYGYTF. CDR3 coding DNA: TGTGCCAGCAGTACGCCCAGGAGAGTCTATGGCTACACCTTC.

The CDR3 sequence: CASSQGDSNQPQHF. The CDR3 nucleotides read TGCGCCAGCAGCCAGGGGGATAGCAATCAGCCCCAGCATTTT. V and J are TRBV4-1 and TRBJ1-5; tentative D call: TRBD1 (5 bases). There are 14 residues in the CDR3. Germline V gene sequence: CDR1 MGHRA, CDR2 YSYEKL. V dropped 3 bases and J dropped 0 bases, with 6 bases sitting between them.

Many counts were recorded for this clonotype. The chain is built from TRBV6-1 and TRBJ2-7; 7 nucleotides align to TRBD2. This CDR3 comprises 16 residues. Unmatched junction bases numbered 7, after V lost 2 bases and J lost 0 bases. CDR1 is MNHNS and CDR2 is SASEGT in the germline V gene. CDR3 coding DNA: TGTGCCAGCAGTGAACAGGGCGGGGGACGCTCCTACGAGCAGTACTTC. Its translation: CASSEQGGGRSYEQYF.

The chain is built from TRBV29-1 and TRBJ2-7; weak D call: TRBD1 (5 bases). The CDR3 contains 14 residues. Germline V gives CDR1 SQVTM, CDR2 ANQGSEA. V was pared by 6 bases and J by 4 bases, with 19 bases between. CDR3 nucleotides: TGCAGCGTCCTCCAGGGTAGAGTAGTTTACGAGCAGTACTTC. It encodes CSVLQGRVVYEQYF.